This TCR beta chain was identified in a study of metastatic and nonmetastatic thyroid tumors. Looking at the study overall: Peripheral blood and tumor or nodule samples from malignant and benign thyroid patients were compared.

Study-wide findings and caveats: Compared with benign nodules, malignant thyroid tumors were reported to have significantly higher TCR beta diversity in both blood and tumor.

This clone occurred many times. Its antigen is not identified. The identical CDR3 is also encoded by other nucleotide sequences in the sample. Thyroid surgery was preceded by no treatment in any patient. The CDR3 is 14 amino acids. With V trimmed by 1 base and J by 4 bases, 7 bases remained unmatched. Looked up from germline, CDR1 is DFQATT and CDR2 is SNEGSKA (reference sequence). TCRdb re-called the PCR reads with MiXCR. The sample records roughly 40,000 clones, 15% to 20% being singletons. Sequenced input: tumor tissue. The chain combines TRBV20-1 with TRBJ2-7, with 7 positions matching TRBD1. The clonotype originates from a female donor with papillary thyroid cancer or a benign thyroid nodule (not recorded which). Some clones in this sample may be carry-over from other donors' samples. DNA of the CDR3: TGCAGTGCTAGAGCGCCGACAGGGCGGTACGAGCAGTACTTC. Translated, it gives CSARAPTGRYEQYF.